These 25 T cell receptor beta chains originate from one sample sequenced in a study of chemoradiotherapy in HPV16-positive cancers. Libraries were prepared by immunoSEQ multiplex PCR; TCRdb keeps only in-frame clonotypes and omits some of them. The profile shows thousands of clones, more than 75% of them singletons. Sequences were derived from tumor tissue, sampled from a patient who underwent chemoradiotherapy. The receptors derive from a human donor with HPV-associated anogenital cancer.

The genes are TRBV6-1 and TRBJ2-7; TRBD2 is a possible D gene (7 bases). V lost 0 bases, J lost 4 bases, and 13 bases lay in between. The CDR3 sequence is 15 residues long. The germline gives CDR1 MNHNS, CDR2 SASEGT. In DNA form, the CDR3 reads TGTGCCAGCAGTGAAGCGGGAGGGGGGCCGTACGAGCAGTACGTC. The encoded protein is CASSEAGGGPYEQYV.

V gene TRBV4-1 combines with J gene TRBJ2-2; no clear D gene. Trimming removed 5 bases from V and 6 bases from J, with 7 bases in between. The CDR3 sequence is 12 residues long. Germline-derived CDR1 and CDR2 are MGHRA and YSYEKL. CDR3 region: CASSVVAGELFF. The CDR3 coding sequence is TGCGCCAGCAGCGTCGTCGCCGGGGAGCTGTTTTTT.

This chain connects TRBV6-5 to TRBJ2-7; 11 bases are shared with TRBD1. J lost 2 bases, V lost 2 bases, and 2 bases had no gene match. The CDR3 runs 15 residues. CDR1 and CDR2 from the germline V gene are MNHEY and SVGAGI. DNA for the CDR3: TGTGCCAGCAGTTACCGGGACAGGGGGGCCTACGAGCAGTACTTC. This sequence encodes CASSYRDRGAYEQYF.

The gene calls are TRBV7-9 and TRBJ2-3; 7 positions agree with TRBD1. Per the germline V gene, CDR1 is SEHNR and CDR2 is FQNEAQ (reference sequence). The CDR3 is 14 amino acids. Trimming cost V 1 base and J 3 bases; bases outside gene matches: 1. CDR3 protein: CASSLVQGTDTQYF. CDR3 coding DNA: TGTGCCAGCAGCTTAGTACAGGGGACAGATACGCAGTATTTT.

The chain has TRBV19 and TRBJ1-3, with 7 bases aligning to TRBD1. This CDR3 comprises 15 residues. Germline assignment: CDR1 LNHDA and CDR2 SQIVND (reference sequence). The junction had 6 bases not matched to a gene; V was cut back by 5 bases and J by 2 bases. The CDR3 DNA follows: TGTGCCAGTAGTCCCAGGGACAGCCCTGGAAACACCATATATTTT. It specifies CASSPRDSPGNTIYF.

This clone showed up just a few times. The gene calls are TRBV5-4 and TRBJ2-7; D call uncertain. V shed 0 bases and J shed 6 bases, with 10 bases lying between them. CDR1 is SGHNT, CDR2 YYREEE, per germline (reference sequence). The CDR3 runs 13 residues. The CDR3 bases are TGTGCCAGCAGCTTGGCTTCAGCCTCCGAGCAGTACGTC. It encodes CASSLASASEQYV.

CDR3: CASGSNGASQETQYF. CDR3 nucleotides: TGTGCCAGCGGATCCAATGGGGCTTCCCAAGAGACCCAGTACTTC. The chain joins TRBV7-3 to TRBJ2-5; D is perhaps TRBD1 (5 bases). The V and J ends lost 8 bases and 1 base respectively, with 17 bases between them. Germline CDR1 and CDR2: SGHTA and FQGTGA. CDR3 length: 15 residues.

The chain employs TRBV4-3 and TRBJ2-6, with D perhaps matching TRBD1 (5 bases). Germline V gives CDR1 LGHNA, CDR2 YSLEER. The V and J ends lost 0 bases and 0 bases respectively, with 9 bases between them. The CDR3 loop spans 17 amino acids. CDR3 sequence reads: CASSQDLDTSGANVLTF. The CDR3 DNA reads as TGCGCCAGCAGCCAAGATCTGGACACCTCTGGGGCCAACGTCCTGACTTTC.

V gene TRBV5-5 combines with J gene TRBJ2-2; TRBD2 aligns across 10 bases. The CDR3 contains 15 residues. V dropped 4 bases and J dropped 3; count of bases not matched to a gene: 3. The germline V gene has CDR1 SGHKS and CDR2 YYEKEE (reference sequence). The chain's CDR3 is CASSPSGRDTGELFF. The DNA of the CDR3 is TGTGCCAGCAGCCCCAGCGGGAGGGACACCGGGGAGCTGTTTTTT.

In its sample, this clone was seen once. CDR3 loop: CASKWDRGTDTQYF. The CDR3 DNA is TGTGCCAGCAAATGGGACAGAGGGACAGATACGCAGTATTTT. V is TRBV6-1 and J is TRBJ2-3, with TRBD1 matching over 7 bases. Germline V gene data show CDR1 as MNHNS and CDR2 as SASEGT. The CDR3 covers 14 residues. Trimming cost V 7 bases and J 3 bases; bases outside gene matches: 7.

The genes are TRBV6-5 and TRBJ1-5; no clear D gene. The CDR3 has 13 residues. In germline, CDR1 is MNHEY, CDR2 SVGAGI. Trimming removed 0 bases from V and 7 bases from J, with 7 bases in between. CDR3 nucleotides: TGTGCCAGCAGTTACTCGGCCGGGCAGCCCCAGCATTTT. Its translation: CASSYSAGQPQHF.

The rearrangement joins TRBV5-5 to TRBJ2-3; 7 nucleotides align to TRBD2. Germline loops: CDR1 SGHKS, CDR2 YYEKEE (reference sequence). V lost 0 bases to trimming and J lost 1 base; unmatched junction nucleotides: 11. This CDR3 comprises 18 residues. CDR3 in amino acids: CASSLGDEGRAGTDTQYF. CDR3 DNA sequence: TGTGCCAGCAGCTTGGGGGATGAAGGGAGGGCCGGCACAGATACGCAGTATTTT.

The chain employs TRBV2 and TRBJ2-3, with TRBD2 matching 9 bases. The CDR3 has 17 amino acids. The germline gives CDR1 SNHLY, CDR2 FYNNEI. The trim removed 6 bases at V and 2 bases at J, leaving 12 bases unmatched. As DNA, the CDR3 is TGTGCCAGCAGCTTAGCCGCCCTAGCGGGAATCACAGATACGCAGTATTTT. This gives the protein CASSLAALAGITDTQYF.

The chain carries TRBV9 and TRBJ2-2; 9 nucleotides align to TRBD2. The V and J ends lost 0 bases and 0 bases, in that order; junction bases with no gene match: 3. The germline V gene encodes CDR1 SGDLS and CDR2 YYNGEE. The CDR3 runs to 17 residues. The CDR3 DNA reads as TGTGCCAGCAGCGTAGGGGGACTAGCAGCGAACACCGGGGAGCTGTTTTTT. Translated: CASSVGGLAANTGELFF.

The chain uses TRBV27 and TRBJ1-2; D unclear. CDR3 length: 16 amino acids. The germline V and J ends were trimmed by 5 bases and 0 bases, with 16 bases remaining between them. The V gene's germline CDR1 is MNHEY and CDR2 SMNVEV (reference sequence). CDR3 coding DNA: TGTGCCAGCAGTGCCTCTAGTCTGGGGACTAACTATGGCTACACCTTC. Its protein product is CASSASSLGTNYGYTF.

The CDR3 here is CASSFVSGSSTDTQYF. Written as DNA, the CDR3 is TGTGCCAGCAGCTTTGTTAGCGGATCTAGCACAGATACGCAGTATTTT. This chain joins TRBV7-9 and TRBJ2-3; a weak D match, TRBD2 (6 bases). CDR3 length: 16 amino acids. Germline CDR1 SEHNR, CDR2 FQNEAQ (reference sequence). Trimming pared 3 bases from V and 0 bases from J, leaving 13 bases between.

This clone was picked up one time. The chain uses TRBV19 and TRBJ2-3; 10 nucleotides line up with TRBD2. Germline lookup yields CDR1 LNHDA and CDR2 SQIVND (reference sequence). The ends lost 4 bases at V and 12 bases at J; junction bases unmatched: 4. The CDR3 is 12 amino acids. The CDR3 loop is CASSKRGGRQYF. DNA of the CDR3: TGTGCCAGTAGTAAGCGGGGGGGCCGTCAGTATTTT.

The chain is built from TRBV6-1 and TRBJ2-5; tentatively, D is TRBD2 (6 bases). This CDR3 has 14 amino acids. Germline V CDR1 and CDR2: MNHNS, SASEGT. Deletions cut 2 bases from V and 5 bases from J, with 12 bases between. CDR3 sequence: CASSESAGRETQYF. The CDR3 region has the DNA TGTGCCAGCAGTGAAAGTGCAGGGAGGGAGACCCAGTACTTC.

This clone appeared once. The chain couples TRBV19 to TRBJ2-4; TRBD1 aligns across 9 bases. The length of the CDR3 is 13 residues. Germline lookup yields CDR1 LNHDA and CDR2 SQIVND (reference sequence). V shed 6 bases and J 9 bases; nucleotides not matched to a gene: 6. The chain's CDR3 is CASSQQGAAIQYF. DNA of the CDR3: TGTGCCAGTAGCCAACAGGGGGCGGCCATTCAGTACTTC.

This chain joins TRBV11-1 and TRBJ2-2; D gene unclear. The CDR3 loop spans 15 amino acids. The V end lost 1 base, the J end lost 4 bases, and 10 bases lay between the germline ends. Germline V gives CDR1 SGHAT, CDR2 FQDESV (reference sequence). The DNA for the CDR3 is TGTGCCAGCAGCTTAGAAAGGGCCCTCACCGGGGAGCTGTTTTTT. It encodes CASSLERALTGELFF.

The chain carries TRBV4-3 and TRBJ2-2; 10 nucleotides align to TRBD1. The junction had 10 bases not matched to a gene; V was cut back by 5 bases and J by 4 bases. Germline loops: CDR1 LGHNA, CDR2 YSLEER. The CDR3 sequence is 17 residues long. Here the CDR3 DNA reads TGCGCCAGCAGCTTCTACTATGGGACAGGGGCCACCGGGGAGCTGTTTTTT. Protein: CASSFYYGTGATGELFF.

V is TRBV28 and J is TRBJ1-1; D gene unclear. Germline V gene lookup returns CDR1 MDHEN and CDR2 SYDVKM. The V gene lost 8 bases and the J gene lost 4 bases, with 11 bases spanning the gap. This CDR3 has 12 residues. Here the CDR3 reads CASLVGRTEAFF. The CDR3 coding sequence is TGTGCCAGCCTGGTTGGGCGCACTGAAGCTTTCTTT.

This chain joins TRBV6-5 and TRBJ2-7; tentative D call: TRBD1 (6 bases). V lost 6 bases, J lost 12 bases, and 18 bases lay in between. The CDR3 has 12 amino acids. CDR1 and CDR2 (germline): MNHEY, SVGAGI. CDR3 sequence: CASSPTGPPWYF. For the CDR3, the DNA is TGTGCCAGCAGCCCTACAGGGCCACCTTGGTACTTC.

The V gene is TRBV4-2, the J gene TRBJ2-3; 8 bases align to TRBD1. From germline, CDR1 is LGHNA and CDR2 YNFKEQ. The trim removed 3 bases at V and 1 base at J, leaving 3 bases unmatched. This CDR3 contains 15 residues. CDR3 nucleotide sequence: TGTGCCAGCAGCCAGACGACAGGGGGCACAGATACGCAGTATTTT. Amino acids: CASSQTTGGTDTQYF.

The chain is built from TRBV29-1 and TRBJ1-4, with D perhaps matching TRBD1 (5 bases). Trimming left V 5 bases short and J 2 bases short, with 12 bases between. CDR1 is SQVTM, CDR2 ANQGSEA, per germline. This CDR3 has 14 amino acids. The CDR3 loop reads CSVKGSGTNEKLFF. Here the CDR3 DNA reads TGCAGCGTTAAGGGGAGCGGGACTAATGAAAAACTGTTTTTT.